The T cell receptor (beta chain) described here comes from a study of regulatory T cells in long-lasting Graves disease. Study conclusions and caveats: Patients with persistent disease shared some 2,500 public clonotypes, outpacing the approximately 920 shared by new patients.

In this sample, this clonotype turned up once. The antigen is unknown. With a far larger clone one base away, a read error is the likely cause. For TCR beta, libraries came from iRepertoire HTBI primers and Arm-PCR of CDR3 regions. One entry per CDR3 protein results from TCRdb running MiXCR on the multiplex PCR reads. The sample consists of about 420,000 distinct CDR3 sequences, about 17% of them appearing once. Time point indicated: newly diagnosed GD, antithyroid drugs for less than 3 months. The TCR library was prepared using RNA isolated from PBMCs. Diagnosis followed American Thyroid Association guidelines for Graves' disease. V was pared by 2 bases and J by 10 bases, with 18 bases between. Germline CDR1 MNHEY, CDR2 SMNVEV (reference sequence). This CDR3 has 15 amino acids. These data were likewise used in another study, on T cells in Graves' hyperthyroidism and ophthalmopathy. This second report adds: Subjects aged 18 to 65 presented with newly diagnosed hyperthyroidism of less than 2 months' duration. In the first-round RT-PCR of the TCR CDR3, the HTBI primer set was used.

This TCR was sampled from a woman aged 18-29 years with Graves disease. The rearrangement links TRBV27 to TRBJ2-1; D remains unclear. This sample comprised peripheral blood mononuclear cells (PBMCs), obtained at new diagnosis, from a patient treated with antithyroid drugs. This CDR3 reads CASSLGSAESYEQFF. CDR3 coding DNA: TGTGCCAGCAGTTTAGGTTCGGCTGAGTCCTACGAGCAGTTCTTC.